This T cell receptor (beta chain) was captured by sequencing in a study of cytomegalovirus exposure and HLA in healthy donors. Study-wide results and caveats: The study labeled 164 TCR beta chains cytomegalovirus-associated. As was reported, the classifier diagnosed cytomegalovirus status with high specificity and sensitivity.

A remark on this clone: As yet, its antigen is unknown.

From the approximately 120-subject validation cohort, which was separate from the roughly 670-subject first cohort, the donors were drawn. This table comes from immunoSEQ multiplex PCR, and its TCRdb copy is limited to in-frame clones, with some not included. The table lists 350,000 or so clones, roughly 89% of them singletons. The sample was PBMCs. The source of this sequence is a woman in her late teens or twenties in good health and CMV-seronegative.

The CDR3 DNA follows: TGTGCCAGCAGCTCCCAGCCCGGGACAACCTACGAGCAGTACTTC. Amino acid sequence: CASSSQPGTTYEQYF. The rearrangement links TRBV7-3 to TRBJ2-7; weak D call: TRBD1 (6 bases). Per the germline V gene, CDR1 is SGHTA and CDR2 is FQGTGA. V was cut by 4 bases and J by 2 bases, with 15 bases left in between. The CDR3 loop spans 15 amino acids.